This is a list of T cell receptor beta chains from one sample in a study of T-cell reconstitution after alpha-beta-depleted transplantation in children. TCRdb re-called the PCR reads through MiXCR, storing one row per CDR3 protein. The data hold about 610,000 distinct CDR3 sequences, with under 12% observed a single time. Sequenced here: PBMCs from the stem cell graft donor, sampled from the stem cell graft. Receptor source: a human donor who donated a stem cell graft to a child with acute myeloid leukemia. Both conserved end residues are part of each CDR3. A D gene is named only where the DNA matches it firmly. Where a row states a size, it is once, few, many or the class of an expanded clone; other rows omit it.

TRBJ2-4,few,TRBV7-8,TRBD1,CASSARGIAKNIQYF,TGTGCCAGCAGCGCCAGGGGGATAGCCAAAAACATTCAGTACTTC
TRBJ1-5,few,TRBV18,TRBD1,CASSLSNDREYSQPQHF,TGTGCCAGCTCACTATCAAATGACAGGGAGTATAGTCAGCCCCAGCATTTT
TRBJ1-1,-,TRBV28,-,CASSLPQGRTFF,TGTGCCAGCAGTTTACCTCAGGGTAGGACTTTCTTT
TRBJ1-5,few,TRBV6-5,-,CASSSTGTAPGDQPQHF,TGTGCCAGCAGTTCTACCGGGACCGCCCCCGGGGATCAGCCCCAGCATTTT
TRBJ2-2,many,TRBV9,-,CASSVEGRITGELFF,TGTGCCAGCAGCGTAGAAGGACGGATCACCGGGGAGCTGTTTTTT
TRBJ2-3,few,TRBV7-3,TRBD2,CASSFIAGGNTDTQYF,TGTGCCAGCAGCTTCATAGCGGGAGGGAACACAGATACGCAGTATTTT
TRBJ2-2,-,TRBV14,TRBD1,CASSHRDRVIRSGELFF,TGTGCCAGCAGCCACCGGGACAGGGTGATACGGTCCGGGGAGCTGTTTTTT
TRBJ1-2,few,TRBV28,-,CASSYADYGYTF,TGTGCCAGCAGTTATGCTGACTATGGCTACACCTTC
TRBJ2-3,many,TRBV6-4,TRBD2,CASSPHISEGLAGDVVNTDTQYF,TGTGCCAGCAGTCCCCATATCTCGGAGGGACTAGCGGGAGATGTCGTGAACACAGATACGCAGTATTTT
TRBJ2-7,few,TRBV7-2,TRBD2,CASSLARGGRSYEQYF,TGTGCCAGCAGCTTAGCGCGTGGCGGGAGGAGTTACGAGCAGTACTTC
TRBJ2-3,-,TRBV6-2/TRBV6-3,TRBD2,CASRGLGLAVTDTQYF,TGTGCCAGCAGGGGCCTGGGGCTAGCGGTAACAGATACGCAGTATTTT
TRBJ2-5,many,TRBV15,-,CATSTDPQETQYF,TGTGCCACCAGCACGGACCCGCAAGAGACCCAGTACTTC
TRBJ2-3,many,TRBV29-1,-,CSGREDTQYF,TGCAGCGGACGGGAAGATACGCAGTATTTT
TRBJ2-7,many,TRBV12-3/TRBV12-4,TRBD2,CASSFPSGRRNEQYF,TGTGCCAGCAGTTTCCCTAGCGGGAGGAGGAACGAGCAGTACTTC
TRBJ2-1,-,TRBV20-1,TRBD2,CSARRPRLAGYNEQFF,TGCAGTGCTCGAAGGCCCCGACTAGCGGGGTACAATGAGCAGTTCTTC
TRBJ2-1,-,TRBV11-1,-,CASSARRTEDEQFF,TGTGCCAGCAGCGCTCGACGTACAGAAGATGAGCAGTTCTTC
TRBJ2-5,-,TRBV20-1,-,CSARASLGETQYF,TGCAGTGCTAGGGCCAGCCTTGGGGAGACCCAGTACTTC
TRBJ2-3,many,TRBV24-1,-,CATSDFAGRDTQYF,TGTGCCACCAGTGATTTCGCGGGGAGGGATACGCAGTATTTT
TRBJ2-3,many,TRBV6-4,-,CASSDSRLGFTDTQYF,TGTGCCAGCAGTGACTCCCGACTGGGGTTCACAGATACGCAGTATTTT
TRBJ2-5,many,TRBV9,TRBD2,CASSVGTSGSGETQYF,TGTGCCAGCAGCGTAGGGACTAGCGGGAGTGGGGAGACCCAGTACTTC
TRBJ2-7,-,TRBV27,-,CASSLTPRSSEQYF,TGTGCCAGCAGTCTCACCCCCCGAAGTTCCGAGCAGTACTTC
TRBJ2-7,-,TRBV29-1,TRBD2,CSGGEGRYEQYF,TGCAGCGGCGGGGAGGGCCGTTACGAGCAGTACTTC
TRBJ1-5,many,TRBV7-2,-,CASSLSDANNQPQHF,TGTGCCAGCAGCTTATCAGATGCCAATAATCAGCCCCAGCATTTT
TRBJ2-7,few,TRBV6-5,TRBD2,CASSYTASGSYEQYF,TGTGCCAGCAGTTACACAGCTAGCGGGAGCTACGAGCAGTACTTC
TRBJ1-4,-,TRBV4-2,-,CASSQDRSGGGTNEKLFF,TGTGCCAGCAGCCAAGATCGATCCGGGGGAGGCACTAATGAAAAACTGTTTTTT
TRBJ1-1,few,TRBV7-9,TRBD1,CASSVSTGGGTEAFF,TGTGCCAGCAGCGTTTCAACAGGGGGGGGGACTGAAGCTTTCTTT
TRBJ2-1,-,TRBV5-1,TRBD2,CASSSGLAGGSYEQFF,TGCGCCAGCAGCTCAGGACTAGCGGGAGGGTCCTATGAGCAGTTCTTC
TRBJ2-1,-,TRBV27,TRBD2,CASTGLAGGPSYNEQFF,TGTGCCAGCACCGGACTAGCGGGAGGGCCCTCCTACAATGAGCAGTTCTTC
TRBJ2-2,-,TRBV10-3,-,CAISESSSGTPTGELFF,TGTGCCATCAGTGAGTCCTCGTCCGGGACCCCCACCGGGGAGCTGTTTTTT